The rows below give T cell receptor beta chains drawn from one sample of a study of blood T cell repertoires in COVID-19. Some clones are missing from TCRdb's copy, which holds only in-frame ones; the method was immunoSEQ multiplex PCR. The repertoire holds about 190,000 clones, with more than 60% as singletons. The sequenced sample was peripheral blood. These receptor sequences come from a woman aged 45 to 65 with acute or convalescent COVID-19. CDR3s include the opening cysteine and the closing phenylalanine or tryptophan. A D gene is named only where the DNA matches it firmly. Clone size is stated in some rows and not others, as once, few, many or a class when expanded.

abundance,j_gene,d_gene,v_gene,CDR3nt,CDR3aa
.,TRBJ1-3,TRBD1,TRBV28,TGTGCCAGCAGTGAACGGACAGGGGCTGGAAACACCATATATTTT,CASSERTGAGNTIYF
few,TRBJ1-1,TRBD1,TRBV18,TGTGCCAGCTCGCGGGACAGGGCCACTGAAGCTTTCTTT,CASSRDRATEAFF
few,TRBJ2-1,TRBD2,TRBV19,TGTGCCAGCGGACTACTAGCGGGGGCCCTCAATGAGCAGTTCTTC,CASGLLAGALNEQFF
.,TRBJ2-2,TRBD2,TRBV14,TGTGCCAGCAGCCAAGAACTCGTACTAGCGACCACCGGGGAGCTGTTTTTT,CASSQELVLATTGELFF
.,TRBJ2-1,.,TRBV2,TGTGCCAGCAGTGAAACATCTAGGACAGACCGGCAGTTCTTC,CASSETSRTDRQFF
.,TRBJ2-7,TRBD2,TRBV11-3,TGTGCCAGCAGCCCTAGCGGGAACACCTACGAGCAGTACTTC,CASSPSGNTYEQYF
.,TRBJ2-7,.,TRBV10-2,TGCGCCAGCAGTGAGTCGCGGAAGCTATGGGAGCAGTACTTC,CASSESRKLWEQYF
.,TRBJ2-1,TRBD1,TRBV28,TGTGCCAGCAGTACCACCGGACAGGGGACCAATGAGCAGTTCTTC,CASSTTGQGTNEQFF
.,TRBJ2-1,TRBD2,TRBV6-5,TGTGCCAGCAGAAGACTAGCGGGGGGTATCAATGAGCAGTTCTTC,CASRRLAGGINEQFF
once,TRBJ2-1,TRBD2,TRBV9,TGTGCCAGCTCTACGGACTGGAGCGGGGGCCCCAGAGCCAACAATGAGCAGTTCTTC,CASSTDWSGGPRANNEQFF
.,TRBJ1-5,.,TRBV6-5,TGTGCCTTTAGGAGTCAGCCCCAGCATTTT,CAFRSQPQHF
.,TRBJ2-7,TRBD2,TRBV3-1/TRBV3-2,TGTGCCAGCAGCCAAGGACTAGCGGGGGGGGCAGAGCAGTACTTC,CASSQGLAGGAEQYF
.,TRBJ1-4,.,TRBV6-5,TGTGCCAGCACCCCGGGAAATAATGAAAAACTGTTTTTT,CASTPGNNEKLFF
.,TRBJ1-1,TRBD1,TRBV18,TGTGCCAGCTCTTTGGACAGGGCCACTGAAGCTTTCTTT,CASSLDRATEAFF
.,TRBJ1-3,.,TRBV6-5,TGTGCCAGCACCCCACGGGTTCACTCTGGAAACACCATATATTTT,CASTPRVHSGNTIYF
.,TRBJ1-6,.,TRBV19,TGTGCCAGCGGAACAGGATGGGATTCACCCCTCCACTTT,CASGTGWDSPLHF